This T cell receptor beta chain was captured by sequencing in a study of CD8 T cells in ankylosing spondylitis. Study observations and caveats: Existing reports had already noted some motif variants in reactive arthritis synovial fluid and blood.

A single record per CDR3 protein comes from TCRdb applying MiXCR to the 5' RACE reads. The sample has 100,000 to 150,000 distinct CDR3 sequences, 7% seen once. Many counts were recorded for this clonotype. Its specificity is unknown. This CDR3 contains 14 residues. Trimming pared 7 bases from V and 1 base from J, leaving 13 bases between. From germline, CDR1 is MDHEN and CDR2 SYDVKM. This clonotype originated in a male donor with ankylosing spondylitis or in good health (not recorded which). Material for sequencing was blood, either unsorted or a sorted T cell fraction (not recorded which). The chain joins TRBV28 to TRBJ1-1; no clear D. In DNA, the CDR3 is TGTGCCAGCAATCCCGTTGGGAGGAACACTGAAGCTTTCTTT. It codes for CASNPVGRNTEAFF.